Sequencing of this TCR beta chain was carried out in a study of cytomegalovirus exposure and HLA in healthy donors. CDR1 and CDR2 from the germline V gene are LNHDA and SQIVND (reference sequence). The CDR3 totals 13 residues. V shed 6 bases, J shed 1 base, and the junction held 1 base outside the gene matches. Data came from immunoSEQ multiplex PCR; TCRdb stores just in-frame clones and leaves some out. Of 50,000 to 65,000 clones in the sample, about 95% were seen once. The sequenced sample consisted of PBMCs. The genes are TRBV19 and TRBJ2-3; 7 bases align to TRBD1. The source of this sequence is a woman aged 18 to 35 in good health and CMV-seronegative. The CDR3 loop reads CASSGQGTDTQYF. CDR3 coding DNA: TGTGCCAGTAGCGGACAGGGCACAGATACGCAGTATTTT.